The clone carrying this TCR beta chain was seen a handful of times. The record originates from a study of shared clonotypes between healthy human individuals. The CDR3 spans 16 residues. Some clones are missing from TCRdb's copy, which holds only in-frame ones; the method was immunoSEQ multiplex PCR. This table has hundreds of thousands of clones, 73% appearing once. The chain is built from TRBV21-1 and TRBJ2-2; TRBD1 is the table's D call, not checked against the DNA. TRBV21-1 is an annotated pseudogene. What was sequenced was memory CD4+ T cells sorted from blood. As to subset: CD45RA-negative fraction. This clonotype originated in a woman aged 25 to 45 in good health. CDR3 amino acids: CASRFGNRANTGELFF. The CDR3 DNA reads as TGTGCCAGCAGGTTTGGAAACAGGGCGAACACCGGGGAGCTGTTTTTT.